This T cell receptor beta chain emerged from a study of post-analysis software for immune sequencing data. Points from the study as a whole: Elevated frequency relative to controls characterized 4 or 5 TRBV segments in patients, TRBV5-6, TRBV5-1 and TRBV20-1 among them.

In the case of this clonotype: Its antigen is still unknown.

The ends were cut back, 0 bases at V and 5 bases at J, with 11 bases in the middle. The germline CDR1 and CDR2 sequences are SGHKS and YYEKEE (reference sequence). This CDR3 comprises 15 residues. TCR beta cDNA libraries had unique molecular identifiers. A few hundred thousand cDNA molecules were obtained from around 0.96 to 9.9 million T cells. TCRdb reanalysed the PCR reads using MiXCR and keeps one entry per CDR3 protein. This table has about 460,000 distinct CDR3 sequences, approximately 46% appearing once. The rearrangement uses TRBV5-5 and TRBJ2-2; TRBD1 or TRBD2 may be the D gene (6 bases each). The source material was blood. The clonotype originates from a girl aged 10 to 17 with multiple sclerosis. The CDR3 DNA sequence: TGTGCCAGCAGCTTGGAAGGGGGACTTACCGGGGAGCTGTTTTTT. The encoded protein is CASSLEGGLTGELFF. Variable domain in full (rest from reference TRBV5-5 and TRBJ2-2): DAGVTQSPTHLIKTRGQQVTLRCSPISGHKSVSWYQQVLGQGPQFIFQYYEKEERGRGNFPDRFSARQFPNYSSELNVNALLLGDSALYLCASSLEGGLTGELFFGEGSRLTVL.